The 18 T cell receptor beta chains given below trace back to one sample, sequenced in a study of breast tumors, draining lymph nodes, adjacent tissues. Breast cancer patients provided tissue from their axillary draining lymph nodes. TCRdb re-derived calls from the multiplex PCR reads in MiXCR, one entry per CDR3 protein. The table shows about 110,000 distinct CDR3 sequences, with roughly 33% occurring only once. Sequencing input: axillary lymph node tissue. The receptors come from a female donor with breast cancer. Some clones in this sample may be carry-over from other donors' samples.

This clonotype was seen ten or more times. Just one base apart from a much larger clone, this may be a read error. The gene calls are TRBV6-1 and TRBJ2-5, with D possibly being TRBD1 (6 bases). The V gene lost 6 bases and the J gene lost 4 bases, with 9 bases spanning the gap. The germline V gene encodes CDR1 MNHNS and CDR2 SASEGT. The CDR3 spans 12 residues. CDR3 amino acids: CASRQGRETQYF. The CDR3 DNA is TGTGCCAGCAGACAGGGAAGAGAGACCCAGTACTTC.

This clonotype was seen ten or more times. The chain recombines TRBV27 with TRBJ2-2, with D perhaps TRBD2 (5 bases). Germline V gene lookup returns CDR1 MNHEY and CDR2 SMNVEV (reference sequence). This CDR3 comprises 13 residues. Trimming took 4 bases from V and 4 from J, leaving 7 bases between them. The CDR3 spells CASSSSFTGELFF. The DNA for the CDR3 is TGTGCCAGCAGTTCTAGCTTCACCGGGGAGCTGTTTTTT.

On this clonotype: The CDR3 does not close with the conserved phenylalanine or tryptophan, likely indicating a read error. No DNA is shown, since the ends of the CDR3 on it are uncertain; the CDR3 is the one TCRdb lists. This sequence joins TRBV7-8 and TRBJ2-5; TRBD2, the D gene given by the table, was not confirmed from the DNA. The CDR3 is 15 amino acids in total, end residues counted. The germline CDR1 and CDR2 sequences are SGHVS and FQNEAQ. The chain's CDR3 is CASSTTLGEGETQDL.

The chain couples TRBV7-2 to TRBJ2-1; possibly TRBD2 for D (5 bases). The CDR3 has 11 residues. Germline values: CDR1 SGHTA, CDR2 FQGNSA. The germline V and J ends were trimmed by 11 bases and 6 bases, with 11 bases remaining between them. CDR3 DNA sequence: TGTGCCCTCGGCAGCGGCAATGAGCAGTTCTTC. It translates to CALGSGNEQFF.

This clonotype was seen only a few times. One base away lies a much larger clone, so this may be a sequencing read error. V usage is TRBV6-2 or TRBV6-3 and J usage is TRBJ1-4, with 9 nucleotides matching TRBD1. Germline lookup yields CDR1 MNHEY and CDR2 SVGEGT. The length of the CDR3 is 17 residues. The DNA of the CDR3 is TGTGCCAGCAGTCACTCCGGACAGGGGAGGATAGGAGAAAAACTGTTTTTT. Its translation is CASSHSGQGRIGEKLFF.

This clonotype was seen ten or more times. The J gene is TRBJ2-7, the V gene TRBV6-5, with TRBD1 identical over 8 bases. Trimming removed 8 bases from V and 2 bases from J; junction bases left unmatched: 8. In germline, CDR1 is MNHEY, CDR2 SVGAGI. The CDR3 consists of 14 residues. CDR3 nucleotide sequence: TGTGCCAGCGCCGGACAGGGAGGTCCCTACGAGCAGTACTTC. This gives the protein CASAGQGGPYEQYF.

The rearrangement uses TRBV7-2 and TRBJ1-3, with D hard to call. Between the trimmed V and J ends, which lost 4 bases and 0 bases, there was a span of 7 bases. From germline, CDR1 is SGHTA and CDR2 FQGNSA. The CDR3 has 14 amino acids. CDR3 loop: CASSSPASGNTIYF. CDR3 nucleotides: TGTGCCAGCAGCTCCCCGGCCTCTGGAAACACCATATATTTT. Combining the CDR3 with reference TRBV7-2 and TRBJ1-3 gives the whole variable domain GAGVSQSPSNKVTEKGKDVELRCDPISGHTALYWYRQSLGQGLEFLIYFQGNSAPDKSGLPSDRFSAERTGGSVSTLTIQRTQQEDSAVYLCASSSPASGNTIYFGEGSWLTVV.

In its sample, this clonotype was seen many times. The gene calls are TRBV5-5 and TRBJ2-3; tentative D call: TRBD2 (7 bases). Looked up from germline, CDR1 is SGHKS and CDR2 is YYEKEE (reference sequence). Trimming shortened V by 7 bases and J by 0 bases, and 15 bases separated the two germline ends. CDR3 length: 15 amino acids. CDR3: CASRRGGPSTDTQYF. The DNA for the CDR3 is TGTGCCAGCCGAAGGGGGGGGCCCAGCACAGATACGCAGTATTTT. Supplemented by reference TRBV5-5 and TRBJ2-3, the full variable domain reads DAGVTQSPTHLIKTRGQQVTLRCSPISGHKSVSWYQQVLGQGPQFIFQYYEKEERGRGNFPDRFSARQFPNYSSELNVNALLLGDSALYLCASRRGGPSTDTQYFGPGTRLTVL.

This chain links TRBV5-1 with TRBJ1-1; D not certain. Looked up from germline, CDR1 is SGHRS and CDR2 is YFSETQ. Trimming removed 1 base at V and 7 bases at J, with 11 bases between. CDR3 length: 13 residues. CDR3 nucleotides: TGCGCCAGCAGCTTGTGGCTAGGAGATGAAGCTTTCTTT. Residues: CASSLWLGDEAFF.

This clonotype was seen repeatedly, ten times or more. The chain employs TRBV5-1 and TRBJ1-6, with TRBD1 matching over 9 bases. The V gene end was trimmed by 0 bases and the J gene end by 7 bases; junction bases not matched to a gene: 8. The CDR3 is 17 residues long. Looked up from germline, CDR1 is SGHRS and CDR2 is YFSETQ. The CDR3 DNA sequence: TGCGCCAGCAGCTTGGGGGTAACAGGGGGCCGAAATTCACCCCTCCACTTT. Encoded protein: CASSLGVTGGRNSPLHF.

On this clonotype itself: Being one base from a much bigger clone, this may be a read error. Likely a read error: the CDR3 ends without its conserved phenylalanine or tryptophan. The rearrangement joins TRBV19 to TRBJ2-1, with TRBD2 as a possible D gene (6 bases). There are 16 residues in the CDR3. V lost 5 bases to trimming and J lost 2 bases, with 16 bases between them. Germline V lookup: CDR1 LNHDA, CDR2 SQIVND (reference sequence). The CDR3 reads CASSSQGGGTYNEQFS. The CDR3 DNA sequence: TGTGCCAGTAGTTCCCAGGGAGGAGGCACCTACAATGAGCAGTTCTCC.

Many counts were recorded for this clonotype. The rearrangement links TRBV7-2 to TRBJ2-1, with D perhaps given as TRBD1 or TRBD2 (5 bases each). This CDR3 region has 14 residues. The V and J ends lost 5 bases and 2 bases respectively, with 10 bases between them. The germline gives CDR1 SGHTA, CDR2 FQGNSA. The CDR3 bases are TGTGCCAGCAGCCTCGGGACGGCCTACAATGAGCAGTTCTTC. The encoded protein is CASSLGTAYNEQFF.

This clonotype was detected ten times or more. The chain combines TRBV6-5 with TRBJ2-5, with D maybe TRBD2 (7 bases). Looked up from germline, CDR1 is MNHEY and CDR2 is SVGAGI. The CDR3 covers 15 residues. Between the trimmed V and J ends, which lost 6 bases and 2 bases, there was a span of 16 bases. The CDR3 reads CASSLREGGQETQYF. The CDR3 bases are TGTGCCAGCAGCCTCAGGGAGGGGGGGCAAGAGACCCAGTACTTC.

This clonotype has ten or more counts. This may arise from a read error, as a much more abundant clone is one base away. This sequence joins TRBV20-1 and TRBJ2-1; D remains unclear. There are 14 residues in the CDR3. Germline CDR1 DFQATT, CDR2 SNEGSKA (reference sequence). Deletions cut 1 base from V and 9 bases from J, with 16 bases between. The chain's CDR3 is CSARGASWATEQFF. CDR3 DNA sequence: TGCAGTGCTAGAGGGGCTAGTTGGGCCACTGAGCAGTTCTTC.

This clonotype was recorded at least ten times. A read error may produce the germline difference seen at one junction end. The chain links TRBV9 to TRBJ2-5; the match to TRBD2 covers 7 bases. CDR1 and CDR2 from the germline V gene are SGDLS and YYNGEE. The CDR3 extends over 14 amino acids. CDR3 protein: CASSVWGGGETQSF. The DNA of the CDR3 is TGTGCCAGCAGCGTGTGGGGGGGGGGAGAGACCCAGTCCTTC.

The chain combines TRBV20-1 with TRBJ2-1, with a possible D match to TRBD1 (5 bases). Germline CDR1 DFQATT, CDR2 SNEGSKA (reference sequence). Trimming removed 4 bases at V and 15 bases at J, with 22 bases between. This CDR3 spans 13 amino acids. The DNA for the CDR3 is TGCAGTGCTACGAGGTTCCAGGACAATGGGCTGTTCTTC. Protein sequence: CSATRFQDNGLFF.

Only one count was recorded for this clonotype. This chain uses TRBV11-3 with TRBJ2-5; D unresolved. CDR3 size: 13 residues. Germline values: CDR1 SGHNT, CDR2 YENEEA. Trimming removed 1 base from V and 7 bases from J, with 10 bases in between. CDR3 in amino acids: CASSLGSQATQYF. The CDR3 nucleotides are TGTGCCAGCAGCTTAGGCAGCCAGGCGACCCAGTACTTC.

Regarding this clonotype: A much larger clone lies one base from this, so it may be a read error. The chain combines TRBV6-6 with TRBJ2-1, with no clear D. Germline values: CDR1 MNHNY, CDR2 SVGAGI (reference sequence). The length of the CDR3 is 12 residues. V gave up 5 bases and J gave up 12 bases, with 14 bases separating them. The CDR3 region has the DNA TGTGCCAGCAGTCCCCCGCGTCAGGCGCAGTTCTTC. The encoded protein is CASSPPRQAQFF.